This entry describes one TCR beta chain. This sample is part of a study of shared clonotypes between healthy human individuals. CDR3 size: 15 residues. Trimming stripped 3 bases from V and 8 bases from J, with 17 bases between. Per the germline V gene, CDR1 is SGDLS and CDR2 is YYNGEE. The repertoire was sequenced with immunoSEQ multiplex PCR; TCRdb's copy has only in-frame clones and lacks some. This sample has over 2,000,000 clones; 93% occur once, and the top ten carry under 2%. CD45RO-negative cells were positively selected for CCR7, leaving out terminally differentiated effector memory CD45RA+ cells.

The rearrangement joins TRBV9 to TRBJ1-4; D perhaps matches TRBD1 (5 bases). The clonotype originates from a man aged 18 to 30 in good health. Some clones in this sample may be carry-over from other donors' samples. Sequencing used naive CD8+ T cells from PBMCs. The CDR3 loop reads CASSAYKTGGEKLFF. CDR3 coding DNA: TGTGCCAGCAGCGCCTACAAGACCGGGGGGGAAAAACTGTTTTTT.